This T cell receptor beta chain is from a study of lymphopenia after photon versus proton radiotherapy. Assay used: immunoSEQ multiplex PCR; TCRdb lists only in-frame clones, some missing. The sample holds some 64,000 clones, around 87% seen once. V shed 4 bases and J shed 8 bases, with 26 bases lying between them. Germline CDR1 GTSNPN, CDR2 SVGIG (reference sequence). The length of the CDR3 is 16 residues. The sequence was obtained from an elderly man with esophageal cancer. This rearrangement joins TRBV30 to TRBJ1-2; D might be TRBD1 (5 bases). Sample: peripheral blood, taken from a patient treated with proton-based radiotherapy. CDR3 sequence: CAWNDVRRRAGGGYTF. The CDR3 DNA is TGTGCCTGGAACGACGTGAGAAGACGGGCCGGGGGAGGCTACACCTTC.